This entry lists 4 T cell receptor beta chains sequenced from one sample in a study of blood T cell repertoires in COVID-19. TCRdb's copy holds only in-frame clones and misses some; the assay was immunoSEQ multiplex PCR. The sample lists 400,000 to 450,000 clones, approximately 90% occurring once. The sample taken for sequencing was peripheral blood. The receptors originated from a woman in her forties or fifties with COVID-19, enrolled during active disease.

The rearrangement joins TRBV20-1 to TRBJ1-2; the D is unclear. CDR1 and CDR2 from the germline V gene are DFQATT and SNEGSKA (reference sequence). The ends were cut back, 3 bases at V and 5 bases at J, with 7 bases in the middle. The length of the CDR3 is 11 residues. The CDR3 nucleotides read TGCAGTGCTAGGAGTTTGTATGGCTACACCTTC. Protein sequence: CSARSLYGYTF.

This chain joins TRBV25-1 and TRBJ1-1; TRBD1 might be the D (5 bases). Germline values: CDR1 MGHDK, CDR2 SYGVNS. V lost 1 base and J lost 5, with 8 bases in between. This CDR3 contains 13 residues. CDR3 DNA sequence: TGTGCCAGCAGTGAATCCGGGGGGACTGAAGCTTTCTTT. Translating it yields CASSESGGTEAFF.

The gene calls are TRBV10-3 and TRBJ1-2; 10 positions match TRBD1. The CDR3 sequence is 16 residues long. The J segment lost 6 bases and the V segment lost 4 bases, leaving 11 bases of the junction unmatched. From germline, CDR1 is ENHRY and CDR2 SYGVKD. The CDR3 bases are TGTGCCATCAGTGCCGGGCAGACAGGGGGCGCAGATGGCTACACCTTC. Translation gives CAISAGQTGGADGYTF.

The rearrangement uses TRBV9 and TRBJ1-5; D remains ambiguous. The CDR3 spans 14 residues. Trimming took off 6 bases at V and 5 bases at J, with 15 bases between the two ends. CDR1 is SGDLS and CDR2 is YYNGEE in the germline V gene. Written as DNA, the CDR3 is TGTGCCAGCAACCCCCGGGAAGTCCATCAGCCCCAGCATTTT. It translates to CASNPREVHQPQHF.